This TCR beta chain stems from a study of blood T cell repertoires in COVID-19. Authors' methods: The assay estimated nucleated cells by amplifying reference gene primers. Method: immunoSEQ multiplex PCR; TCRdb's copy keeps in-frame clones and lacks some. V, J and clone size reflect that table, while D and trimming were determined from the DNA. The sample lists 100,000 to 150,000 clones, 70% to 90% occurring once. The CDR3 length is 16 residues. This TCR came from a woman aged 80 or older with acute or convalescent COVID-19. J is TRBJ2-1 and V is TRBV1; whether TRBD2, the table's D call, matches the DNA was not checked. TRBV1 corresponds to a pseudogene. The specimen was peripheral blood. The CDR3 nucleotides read TGCACCAGCAGCCTCTCTAGCGGGATCCTACGGAATGAGCAGTTCTTC. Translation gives CTSSLSSGILRNEQFF.